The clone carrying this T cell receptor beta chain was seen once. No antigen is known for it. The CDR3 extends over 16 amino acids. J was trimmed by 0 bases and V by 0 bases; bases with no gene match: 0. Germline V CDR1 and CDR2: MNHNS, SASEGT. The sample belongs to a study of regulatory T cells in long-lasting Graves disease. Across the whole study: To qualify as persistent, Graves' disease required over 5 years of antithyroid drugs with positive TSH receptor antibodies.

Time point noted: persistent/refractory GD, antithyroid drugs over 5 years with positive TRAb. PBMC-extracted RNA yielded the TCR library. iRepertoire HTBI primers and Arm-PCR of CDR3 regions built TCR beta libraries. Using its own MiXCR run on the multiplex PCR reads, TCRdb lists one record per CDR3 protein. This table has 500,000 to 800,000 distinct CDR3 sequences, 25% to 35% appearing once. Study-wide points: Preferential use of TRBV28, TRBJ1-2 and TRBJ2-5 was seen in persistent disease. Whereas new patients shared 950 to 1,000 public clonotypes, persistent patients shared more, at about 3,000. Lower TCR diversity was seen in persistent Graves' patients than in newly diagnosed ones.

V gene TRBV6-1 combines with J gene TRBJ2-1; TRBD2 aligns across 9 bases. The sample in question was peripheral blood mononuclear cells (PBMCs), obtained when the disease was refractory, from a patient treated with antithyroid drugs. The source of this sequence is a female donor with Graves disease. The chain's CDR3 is CASSEASGSSYNEQFF. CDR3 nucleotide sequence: TGTGCCAGCAGTGAAGCTAGCGGGAGCTCCTACAATGAGCAGTTCTTC.